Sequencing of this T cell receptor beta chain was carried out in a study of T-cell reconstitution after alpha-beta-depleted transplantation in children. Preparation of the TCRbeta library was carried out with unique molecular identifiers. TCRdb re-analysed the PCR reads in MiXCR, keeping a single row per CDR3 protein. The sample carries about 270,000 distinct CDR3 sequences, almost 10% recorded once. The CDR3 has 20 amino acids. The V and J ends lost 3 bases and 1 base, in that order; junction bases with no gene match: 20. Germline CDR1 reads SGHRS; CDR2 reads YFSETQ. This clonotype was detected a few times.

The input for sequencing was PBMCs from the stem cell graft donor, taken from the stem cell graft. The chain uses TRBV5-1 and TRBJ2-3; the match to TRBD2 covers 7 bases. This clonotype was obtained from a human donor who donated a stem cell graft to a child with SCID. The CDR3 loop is CASSSPSNVGDYQGTDTQYF. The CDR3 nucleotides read TGCGCCAGCAGCTCGCCGTCGAACGTCGGGGACTACCAGGGCACAGATACGCAGTATTTT.